These 18 T cell receptor beta chains originate from one sample sequenced in a study of PD-1 blockade in classical Hodgkin lymphoma. Sequenced by immunoSEQ multiplex PCR; TCRdb stores in-frame clones only, minus some. The table includes over 50,000 clones, 70% to 90% detected once. Indicated time point: cycle 4 day 1 (C4D1), after 6 weeks of nivolumab. With no exception, relapse followed autologous stem cell transplantation in all patients, and brentuximab vedotin exposure varied. Specimen: peripheral blood mononuclear cells (PBMCs), collected before the fourth cycle of nivolumab. Receptors were obtained from a human donor with classical Hodgkin lymphoma.

V and J are TRBV6-5 and TRBJ2-2; D possibly corresponds to TRBD1 (5 bases). Germline CDR1 reads MNHEY; CDR2 reads SVGAGI. V shed 8 bases and J shed 2 bases, with 9 bases lying between them. The CDR3 is 13 amino acids. The CDR3 bases are TGTGCCAGCTACAGGCCCAACACCGGGGAGCTGTTTTTT. Its protein is CASYRPNTGELFF.

This chain joins TRBV19 and TRBJ2-5; no firm D call. The DNA matches TRBJ2-7 better at its end, which makes the J call doubtful. Germline values: CDR1 LNHDA, CDR2 SQIVND (reference sequence). The CDR3 length is 13 residues. CDR3 sequence: CASRASPSYEQYF. The CDR3 DNA reads TGTGCCAGTAGAGCTAGTCCTTCCTACGAGCAGTACTTC.

The chain carries TRBV5-5 and TRBJ2-7; D tentatively fits TRBD1 or TRBD2 (6 bases each). CDR1 is SGHKS and CDR2 is YYEKEE in the germline V gene (reference sequence). The CDR3 length is 15 residues. Trimming removed 0 bases at V and 4 bases at J, with 14 bases between. CDR3 in DNA: TGTGCCAGCAGCTTGGAGGGTGGAGGGGGGTACGAGCAGTACTTC. As protein: CASSLEGGGGYEQYF.

Concerning this clone itself: Other DNA sequences within the sample encode an identical CDR3. The V gene is TRBV5-1, the J gene TRBJ1-5, with D uncertain. CDR1 and CDR2 from the germline V gene are SGHRS and YFSETQ. Deletions cut 0 bases from V and 7 bases from J, with 11 bases between. This CDR3 is 14 amino acids long. CDR3 sequence: CASSLDGVGQPQHF. The CDR3 region has the DNA TGCGCCAGCAGCTTGGACGGGGTCGGACAGCCCCAGCATTTT. Full variable domain (remainder filled in from reference TRBV5-1 and TRBJ1-5): KAGVTQTPRYLIKTRGQQVTLSCSPISGHRSVSWYQQTPGQGLQFLFEYFSETQRNKGNFPGRFSGRQFSNSRSEMNVSTLELGDSALYLCASSLDGVGQPQHFGDGTRLSIL.

The chain employs TRBV7-9 and TRBJ2-7; tentatively, D is TRBD2 (5 bases). The CDR3 length is 13 residues. Per the germline V gene, CDR1 is SEHNR and CDR2 is FQNEAQ (reference sequence). Trimming pared 5 bases from V and 9 bases from J, leaving 17 bases between. The chain's CDR3 is CASSPRGSFRQYF. As DNA, the CDR3 is TGTGCCAGCAGCCCGAGAGGGTCTTTTCGGCAGTACTTC. Drawing the rest from reference TRBV7-9 and TRBJ2-7, the complete variable domain is DTGVSQNPRHKITKRGQNVTFRCDPISEHNRLYWYRQTLGQGPEFLTYFQNEAQLEKSRLLSDRFSAERPKGSFSTLEIQRTEQGDSAMYLCASSPRGSFRQYFGPGTRLTVT.

The chain recombines TRBV18 with TRBJ1-1; perhaps TRBD1 as D (5 bases). V was cut by 6 bases and J by 1 base, with 15 bases left in between. The CDR3 covers 15 residues. The germline V gene has CDR1 KGHSH and CDR2 LQKENI. Here the CDR3 reads CASSEVITGNTEAFF. Here the CDR3 DNA reads TGTGCCAGCTCTGAGGTAATAACAGGGAACACTGAAGCTTTCTTT.

The chain is built from TRBV27 and TRBJ2-5; TRBD2 matches at 14 bases. Germline V gene sequence: CDR1 MNHEY, CDR2 SMNVEV (reference sequence). The CDR3 covers 16 residues. Trimming cost V 4 bases and J 2 bases; bases outside gene matches: 3. The CDR3 region is CASSSWTSGGQETQYF. CDR3 sequence (DNA): TGTGCCAGCAGTTCCTGGACTAGCGGGGGGCAAGAGACCCAGTACTTC.

About this clone itself: At the DNA level, this CDR3 is encoded by other sequences in the same sample as well. The chain employs TRBV7-9 and TRBJ2-7; no definite D call. Trimming took 2 bases from V and 0 from J, leaving 11 bases between them. The germline V gene has CDR1 SEHNR and CDR2 FQNEAQ (reference sequence). The CDR3 spans 15 residues. CDR3 sequence reads: CASSLLAGSSYEQYF. The CDR3 nucleotides are TGTGCCAGCAGCTTACTGGCAGGATCCTCCTACGAGCAGTACTTC.

This rearrangement joins TRBV2 to TRBJ2-1; no firm D call. Germline loops: CDR1 SNHLY, CDR2 FYNNEI. This CDR3 comprises 16 residues. V shed 3 bases and J shed 3 bases, with 15 bases lying between them. This CDR3 is CASSDYGQKDYNEQFF. DNA of the CDR3: TGTGCCAGCAGTGATTATGGGCAAAAAGACTACAATGAGCAGTTCTTC.

This sequence joins TRBV28 and TRBJ2-1; D gene unclear. This CDR3 is built from 16 residues. Deletions cut 5 bases from V and 6 bases from J, with 20 bases between. The germline gives CDR1 MDHEN, CDR2 SYDVKM. This chain's CDR3 is CASSQQTRWYGNEQFF. As DNA, the CDR3 is TGTGCCAGCAGTCAACAGACAAGATGGTATGGCAATGAGCAGTTCTTC.

This clone was seen a few times. This chain joins TRBV5-6 and TRBJ2-7; 8 bases align to TRBD1. Losses at the gene ends were 7 bases for V and 4 bases for J; bases not matched to a gene: 7. CDR3 length: 13 amino acids. The germline V gene encodes CDR1 SGHDT and CDR2 YYEEEE. CDR3 region: CASGRDRTYEQYF. The CDR3 DNA is TGTGCCAGCGGGCGGGACAGGACTTACGAGCAGTACTTC.

This chain uses TRBV2 with TRBJ1-5; a weak D match, TRBD1 (5 bases). In germline, CDR1 is SNHLY, CDR2 FYNNEI. This CDR3 contains 12 residues. Trimming cost V 11 bases and J 6 bases, with 14 bases left between them. The CDR3 reads CACDERGQPQHF. The CDR3 nucleotides are TGTGCCTGCGACGAGAGGGGTCAGCCCCAGCATTTT.

This clone was detected only once. The CDR3 region has the DNA TGTGCCAGCAGCAACCTAGCGCTAGATACGCAGTATTTT. Amino acid sequence: CASSNLALDTQYF. J is TRBJ2-3 and V is TRBV7-3, with D tentatively TRBD2 (6 bases). CDR3 length equals 13 residues. Germline CDR1 is SGHTA and CDR2 is FQGTGA. Trimming pared 5 bases from V and 5 bases from J, leaving 11 bases between.

The chain couples TRBV5-1 to TRBJ1-4, with TRBD1 matching over 11 bases. The trim removed 3 bases at V and 0 bases at J, leaving 1 base unmatched. The V gene's germline CDR1 is SGHRS and CDR2 YFSETQ. CDR3 length: 16 amino acids. Here the CDR3 reads CASSWTGGSTNEKLFF. DNA for the CDR3: TGCGCCAGCAGCTGGACAGGGGGCTCAACTAATGAAAAACTGTTTTTT.

V is TRBV5-1 and J is TRBJ2-1, with D uncertain. This CDR3 region has 13 residues. Trimming took 2 bases from V and 5 from J, leaving 8 bases between them. Germline CDR1 SGHRS, CDR2 YFSETQ. The CDR3 sequence: CASSFPPDNEQFF. Written as DNA, the CDR3 is TGCGCCAGCAGCTTTCCTCCTGACAATGAGCAGTTCTTC.

The chain employs TRBV28 and TRBJ2-1; 7 bases agree with TRBD1. V lost 6 bases to trimming and J lost 0 bases; unmatched junction nucleotides: 8. The CDR3 length is 16 residues. The germline V gene encodes CDR1 MDHEN and CDR2 SYDVKM. CDR3 in DNA: TGTGCCAGCAGGCCACCCGGGACAGTCTCCTACAATGAGCAGTTCTTC. It specifies CASRPPGTVSYNEQFF.

The V and J genes are TRBV6-5 and TRBJ2-5, with a possible D match to TRBD1 (6 bases). Trimming took off 5 bases at V and 9 bases at J, with 22 bases between the two ends. Per germline, CDR1 MNHEY and CDR2 SVGAGI. The CDR3 length is 15 residues. For the CDR3, the DNA is TGTGCCAGCAGTGTGGGGGCAGGAACGCTCGTGGCCCAGTACTTC. Translation: CASSVGAGTLVAQYF.

This chain joins TRBV6-6 and TRBJ1-6; D remains unclear. With 4 bases removed from V and 9 bases from J, the gap between germline ends came to 13 bases. This CDR3 contains 14 residues. Per germline, CDR1 MNHNY and CDR2 SVGAGI (reference sequence). DNA for the CDR3: TGTGCCAGCAGTTGGGATGGAAAACGTTCACCCCTCCACTTT. This gives the protein CASSWDGKRSPLHF.